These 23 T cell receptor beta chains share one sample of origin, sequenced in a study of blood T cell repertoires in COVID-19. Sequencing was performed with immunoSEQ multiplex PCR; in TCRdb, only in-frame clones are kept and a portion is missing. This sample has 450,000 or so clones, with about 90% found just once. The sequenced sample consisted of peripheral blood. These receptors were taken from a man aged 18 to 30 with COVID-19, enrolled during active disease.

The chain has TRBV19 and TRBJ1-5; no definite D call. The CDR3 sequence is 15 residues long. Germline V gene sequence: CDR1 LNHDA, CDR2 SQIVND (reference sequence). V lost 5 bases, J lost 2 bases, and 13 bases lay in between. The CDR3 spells CASSPRPRGNQPQHF. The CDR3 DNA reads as TGTGCCAGTAGTCCCCGCCCCCGCGGCAATCAGCCCCAGCATTTT.

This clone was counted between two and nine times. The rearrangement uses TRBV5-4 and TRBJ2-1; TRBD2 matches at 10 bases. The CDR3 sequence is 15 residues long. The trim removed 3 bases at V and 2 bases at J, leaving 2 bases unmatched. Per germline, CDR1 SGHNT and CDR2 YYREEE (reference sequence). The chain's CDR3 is CASSSSGGAYNEQFF. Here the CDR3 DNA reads TGTGCCAGCAGCTCCAGCGGGGGGGCCTACAATGAGCAGTTCTTC.

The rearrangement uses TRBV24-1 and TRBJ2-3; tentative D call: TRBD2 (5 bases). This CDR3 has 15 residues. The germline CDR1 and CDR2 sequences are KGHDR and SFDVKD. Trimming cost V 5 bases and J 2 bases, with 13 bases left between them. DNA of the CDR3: TGTGCCACCAGTGCCCGGGGAGCCTCCACAGATACGCAGTATTTT. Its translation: CATSARGASTDTQYF.

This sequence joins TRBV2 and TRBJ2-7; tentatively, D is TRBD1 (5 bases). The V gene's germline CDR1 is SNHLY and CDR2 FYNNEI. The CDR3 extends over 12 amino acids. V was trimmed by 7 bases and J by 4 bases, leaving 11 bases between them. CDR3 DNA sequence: TGTGCCAGCAAGGGGTTCGCTTACGAGCAGTACTTC. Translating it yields CASKGFAYEQYF.

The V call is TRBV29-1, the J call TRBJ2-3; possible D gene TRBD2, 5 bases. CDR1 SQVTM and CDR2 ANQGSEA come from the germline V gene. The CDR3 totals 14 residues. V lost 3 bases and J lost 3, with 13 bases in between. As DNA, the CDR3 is TGCAGCGTTGAGACTCCGGGAACGACAGATACGCAGTATTTT. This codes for CSVETPGTTDTQYF.

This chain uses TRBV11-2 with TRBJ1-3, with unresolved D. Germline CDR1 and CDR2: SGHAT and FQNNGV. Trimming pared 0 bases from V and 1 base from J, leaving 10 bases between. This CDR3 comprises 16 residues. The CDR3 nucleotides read TGTGCCAGCAGCTTAGATCTAAGCTTGTCTGGAAACACCATATATTTT. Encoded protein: CASSLDLSLSGNTIYF.

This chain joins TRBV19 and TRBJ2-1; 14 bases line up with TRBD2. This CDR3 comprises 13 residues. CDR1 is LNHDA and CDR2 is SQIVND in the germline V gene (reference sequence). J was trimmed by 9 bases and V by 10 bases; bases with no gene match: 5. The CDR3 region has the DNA TGTGCCACCGGGACTAGCGGGAGAGGTGAGCAGTTCTTC. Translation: CATGTSGRGEQFF.

Here the CDR3 reads CASSLELAGDNEQFF. The CDR3 region has the DNA TGTGCCAGCAGCTTAGAACTAGCGGGAGACAATGAGCAGTTCTTC. The chain links TRBV7-9 to TRBJ2-1; 11 bases line up with TRBD2. CDR1 is SEHNR and CDR2 is FQNEAQ in the germline V gene (reference sequence). The CDR3 is 15 residues long. Germline trimming cut 1 base from V and 5 bases from J; bases unmatched to any gene: 1.

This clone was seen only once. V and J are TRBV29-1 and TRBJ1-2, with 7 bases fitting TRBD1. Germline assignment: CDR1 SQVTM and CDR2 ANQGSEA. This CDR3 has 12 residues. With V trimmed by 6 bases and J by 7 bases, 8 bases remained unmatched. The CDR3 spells CSVAGQALGYTF. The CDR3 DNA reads TGCAGCGTGGCTGGACAGGCCCTTGGCTACACCTTC. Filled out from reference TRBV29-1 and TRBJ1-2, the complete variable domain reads SAVISQKPSRDICQRGTSLTIQCQVDSQVTMMFWYRQQPGQSLTLIATANQGSEATYESGFVIDKFPISRPNLTFSTLTVSNMSPEDSSIYLCSVAGQALGYTFGSGTRLTVV.

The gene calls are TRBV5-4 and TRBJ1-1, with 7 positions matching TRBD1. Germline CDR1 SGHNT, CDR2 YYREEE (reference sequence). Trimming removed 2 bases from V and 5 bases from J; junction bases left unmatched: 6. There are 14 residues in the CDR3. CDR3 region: CASSFDRASTEAFF. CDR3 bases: TGTGCCAGCAGCTTCGACAGGGCAAGTACTGAAGCTTTCTTT. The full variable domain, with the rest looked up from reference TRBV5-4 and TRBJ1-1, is ETGVTQSPTHLIKTRGQQVTLRCSSQSGHNTVSWYQQALGQGPQFIFQYYREEENGRGNFPPRFSGLQFPNYSSELNVNALELDDSALYLCASSFDRASTEAFFGQGTRLTVV.

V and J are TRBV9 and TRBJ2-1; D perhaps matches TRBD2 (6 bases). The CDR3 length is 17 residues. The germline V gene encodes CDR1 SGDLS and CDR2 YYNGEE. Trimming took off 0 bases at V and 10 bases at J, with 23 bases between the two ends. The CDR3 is CASSVAPTTAGRREQFF. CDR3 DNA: TGTGCCAGCAGCGTAGCGCCCACGACCGCGGGGCGCCGGGAGCAGTTCTTC.

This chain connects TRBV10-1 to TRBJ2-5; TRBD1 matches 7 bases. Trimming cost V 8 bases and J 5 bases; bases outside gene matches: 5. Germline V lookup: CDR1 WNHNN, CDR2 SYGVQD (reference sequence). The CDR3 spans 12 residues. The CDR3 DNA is TGCGCCAGCCGAGACAGGGTTGAGACCCAGTACTTC. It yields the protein CASRDRVETQYF.

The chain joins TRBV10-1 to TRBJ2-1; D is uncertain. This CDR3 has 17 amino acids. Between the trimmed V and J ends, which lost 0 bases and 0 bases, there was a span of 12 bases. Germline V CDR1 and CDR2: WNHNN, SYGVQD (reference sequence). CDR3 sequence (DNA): TGCGCCAGCAGTGAGTCCTCTAACGCCCGCTCCTACAATGAGCAGTTCTTC. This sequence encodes CASSESSNARSYNEQFF.

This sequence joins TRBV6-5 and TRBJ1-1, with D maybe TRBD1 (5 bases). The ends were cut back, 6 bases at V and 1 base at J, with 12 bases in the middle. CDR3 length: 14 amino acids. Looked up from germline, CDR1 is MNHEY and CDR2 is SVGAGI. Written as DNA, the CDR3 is TGTGCCAGCAGCCTCTTGGGGGGGAACACTGAAGCTTTCTTT. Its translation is CASSLLGGNTEAFF.

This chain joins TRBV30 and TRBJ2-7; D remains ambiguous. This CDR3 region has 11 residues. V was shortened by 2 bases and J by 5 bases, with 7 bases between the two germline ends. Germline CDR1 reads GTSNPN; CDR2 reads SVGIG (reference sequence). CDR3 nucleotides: TGTGCCTGGAGTTCTGGGCACGAGCAGTACTTC. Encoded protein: CAWSSGHEQYF.

CDR3: CASSPGQTTDTQYF. As DNA, the CDR3 is TGTGCCAGCAGCCCGGGACAGACCACAGATACGCAGTATTTT. V is TRBV5-6 and J is TRBJ2-3; TRBD1 matches at 7 bases. V shed 4 bases, J shed 2 bases, and the junction held 4 bases outside the gene matches. This CDR3 is built from 14 residues. Germline CDR1 is SGHDT and CDR2 is YYEEEE.

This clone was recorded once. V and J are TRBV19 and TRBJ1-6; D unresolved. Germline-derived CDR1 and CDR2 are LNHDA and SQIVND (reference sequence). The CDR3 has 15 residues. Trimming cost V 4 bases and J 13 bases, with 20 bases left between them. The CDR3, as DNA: TGTGCCAGTAGTAATCTCCGAGGCAGCCTGTCCCCCCTCCACTTT. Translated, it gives CASSNLRGSLSPLHF.

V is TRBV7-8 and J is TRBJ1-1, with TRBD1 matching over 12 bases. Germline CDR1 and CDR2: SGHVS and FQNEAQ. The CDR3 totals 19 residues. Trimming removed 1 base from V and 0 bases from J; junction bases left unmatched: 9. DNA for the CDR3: TGTGCCAGCAGCTTAGGGGGGACAGGGGGCCTGGGTGTGAACACTGAAGCTTTCTTT. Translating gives CASSLGGTGGLGVNTEAFF.

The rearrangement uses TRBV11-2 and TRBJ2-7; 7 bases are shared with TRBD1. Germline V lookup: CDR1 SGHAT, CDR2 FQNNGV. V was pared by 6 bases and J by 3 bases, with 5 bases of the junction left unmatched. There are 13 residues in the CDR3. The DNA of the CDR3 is TGTGCCAGCAGTTCGGGACAGATCTACGAGCAGTACTTC. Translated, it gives CASSSGQIYEQYF.

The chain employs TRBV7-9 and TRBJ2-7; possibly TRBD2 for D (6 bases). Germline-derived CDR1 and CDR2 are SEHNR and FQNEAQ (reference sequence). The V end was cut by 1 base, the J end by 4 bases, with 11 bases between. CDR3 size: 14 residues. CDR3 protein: CASSLGTRDYEQYF. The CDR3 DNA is TGTGCCAGCAGCTTAGGTACGCGGGATTACGAGCAGTACTTC.

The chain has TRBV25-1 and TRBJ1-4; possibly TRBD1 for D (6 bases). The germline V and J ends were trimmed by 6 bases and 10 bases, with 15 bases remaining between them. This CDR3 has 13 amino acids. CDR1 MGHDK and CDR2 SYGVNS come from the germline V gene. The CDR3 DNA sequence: TGTGCCAGCAGCCCCCTTTTAGGGGGAAAACTGTTTTTT. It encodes CASSPLLGGKLFF.

CDR3 DNA sequence: TGTGCCAGCAGTTACACCCGACTAGGTTGGGACAATGAGCAGTTCTTC. This translates into CASSYTRLGWDNEQFF. This chain links TRBV6-5 with TRBJ2-1, with a possible D match to TRBD2 (6 bases). Trimming took 2 bases from V and 5 from J, leaving 16 bases between them. The CDR3 runs 16 residues. CDR1 is MNHEY and CDR2 is SVGAGI in the germline V gene.

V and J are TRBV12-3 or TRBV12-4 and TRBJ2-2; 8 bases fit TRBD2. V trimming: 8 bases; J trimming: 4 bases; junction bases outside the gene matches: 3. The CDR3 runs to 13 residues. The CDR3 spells CASAAGGTGELFF. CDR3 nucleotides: TGTGCCAGCGCTGCGGGGGGCACCGGGGAGCTGTTTTTT.